These T cell receptor beta chains were read from a single sample in a study of OX40 agonist ivuxolimab in advanced cancers. TCRdb's copy holds only in-frame clones and misses some; the assay was immunoSEQ multiplex PCR. The table has tens of thousands of clones, about nine tenths seen once. The sample was CD4+ or CD8+ T cells sorted from blood, taken in a trial of the OX40 agonist ivuxolimab. These receptors were collected from an adult with an advanced solid tumor such as melanoma, head and neck, liver or kidney cancer. The CDR3 runs from the conserved cysteine through the conserved F or W. D genes are given only for firm matches. Rows may omit the clone size; those that give it use once, few, many or a size class.

>TRBV2|NA|TRBJ2-3|14|NA
CASSDGGHTDTQYF
TGTGCCAGCAGTGACGGGGGGCACACAGATACGCAGTATTTT
>TRBV30|NA|TRBJ1-1|14|NA
CAWSLGGRLTEAFF
TGTGCCTGGAGTTTGGGGGGGCGCTTGACTGAAGCTTTCTTT
>TRBV10-3|NA|TRBJ2-7|14|NA
CAISAGIDQYEQYF
TGTGCCATCAGTGCAGGGATCGATCAATACGAGCAGTACTTC
>TRBV28|NA|TRBJ1-2|14|TRBD1
CASRLTGGIYGYTF
TGTGCCAGCAGGCTGACAGGGGGAATCTATGGCTACACCTTC
>TRBV28|NA|TRBJ2-6|14|NA
CASGGPSGANVLTF
TGTGCCAGCGGGGGCCCCTCTGGGGCCAACGTCCTGACTTTC
>TRBV5-6|NA|TRBJ1-2|14|NA
CASSLQGSNYGYTF
TGTGCCAGCAGCTTGCAGGGTTCCAACTATGGCTACACCTTC
>TRBV19|NA|TRBJ1-5|16|TRBD1
CASLSTDRALNQPQHF
TGTGCCAGTCTTAGTACGGACAGGGCCCTGAATCAGCCCCAGCATTTT
>TRBV29-1|NA|TRBJ2-7|14|TRBD2
CSVETSGTSYEQYF
TGCAGCGTTGAGACTAGCGGGACCTCCTACGAGCAGTACTTC
>TRBV19|NA|TRBJ2-3|13|NA
CASSMVAADTQYF
TGTGCCAGTAGTATGGTAGCGGCAGATACGCAGTATTTT
>TRBV9|NA|TRBJ2-7|15|TRBD2
CASSVALGLAGGLYF
TGTGCCAGCAGCGTAGCCCTGGGGCTAGCGGGAGGACTGTACTTC
>TRBV27|NA|TRBJ2-7|13|NA
CASSWGESYEQYF
TGTGCCAGCAGTTGGGGGGAGTCCTACGAGCAGTACTTC
>TRBV28|NA|TRBJ1-5|15|NA
CASSLRQTSNQPQHF
TGTGCCAGCAGTTTACGACAGACTAGCAATCAGCCCCAGCATTTT
>TRBV27|NA|TRBJ2-2|15|NA
CASSFKGATGGELFF
TGTGCCAGCAGTTTTAAGGGTGCAACCGGCGGGGAGCTGTTTTTT
>TRBV10-1|NA|TRBJ2-3|15|TRBD2
CASSELAGVGDTQYF
TGCGCCAGCAGTGAGCTAGCGGGAGTAGGAGATACGCAGTATTTT
>TRBV27|NA|TRBJ2-2|14|TRBD1
CAAGGQANTGELFF
TGTGCCGCAGGGGGACAGGCAAACACCGGGGAGCTGTTTTTT
>TRBV9|NA|TRBJ1-5|17|NA
CASSDRSSPEGNQPQHF
TGTGCCAGCAGCGACCGCTCCTCGCCCGAAGGCAATCAGCCCCAGCATTTT
>TRBV7-2|NA|TRBJ1-6|13|NA
CASSLLTDSPLHF
TGTGCCAGCAGCTTACTCACAGACTCACCCCTCCACTTT
>TRBV30|NA|TRBJ1-5|14|NA
CAWSVAQSNQPQHF
TGTGCCTGGAGTGTCGCCCAGAGCAATCAGCCCCAGCATTTT
>TRBV29-1|hyperexpanded|TRBJ2-1|12|NA
CSVVAVLDEQFF
TGCAGCGTTGTCGCAGTATTGGATGAGCAGTTCTTC
>TRBV29-1|NA|TRBJ2-7|13|TRBD1
CSVGQGASYEQYF
TGCAGCGTTGGACAGGGGGCGTCCTACGAGCAGTACTTC
>TRBV5-4|NA|TRBJ2-7|17|TRBD2
CASSLGLAGVSSYEQYF
TGTGCCAGCAGCTTAGGACTAGCGGGAGTAAGCTCCTACGAGCAGTACTTC
>TRBV27|NA|TRBJ2-5|16|NA
CASSSFPGTGKETQYF
TGTGCCAGCAGTTCATTCCCCGGGACCGGGAAGGAGACCCAGTACTTC
>TRBV6-1|NA|TRBJ1-1|14|NA
CASSEYGGSTEAFF
TGTGCCAGCAGTGAATATGGGGGGTCCACTGAAGCTTTCTTT
>TRBV7-3|NA|TRBJ1-1|12|NA
CASSLGAGDAFF
TGTGCCAGCAGCTTAGGAGCCGGAGACGCTTTCTTT
>TRBV5-4|NA|TRBJ1-2|13|NA
CASSTGSVNGYTF
TGTGCCAGCTCAACAGGGTCCGTCAATGGCTACACCTTC
>TRBV28|NA|TRBJ2-5|16|TRBD1
CASSFRDRKPGETQYF
TGTGCCAGCAGTTTTAGGGACAGAAAGCCGGGGGAGACCCAGTACTTC